Listed below are T cell receptor beta chains from one sample, sequenced in a study of cytomegalovirus exposure and HLA in healthy donors. Measured with immunoSEQ multiplex PCR; TCRdb has only the in-frame clones, and not every one. The sample contains over 250,000 clones, 70% to 90% of which appear only once. The specimen was PBMCs. All receptors derive from a man aged 35-49 years in good health and CMV-seropositive. Each CDR3 is given with its conserved first and last residue. The D gene is left open where the match is weak. Size tells how often a clone was seen (once, few, many) or the class of an expanded clone, and some rows leave it out.

d_call | j_call | clone_size | v_call | cdr3_aa | cdr3_nt
NA | TRBJ2-5 | NA | TRBV10-2 | CASSLQGETQYF | TGCGCCAGCAGCTTACAGGGCGAGACCCAGTACTTC
NA | TRBJ1-5 | NA | TRBV12-2 | CASRSGQDLVRPQHF | TGTGCAAGTCGCTCCGGACAGGACCTCGTTAGGCCCCAGCATTTT
TRBD2 | TRBJ2-7 | NA | TRBV7-6 | CASSLGLAGALEQYF | TGTGCCAGCAGCCTTGGGCTAGCGGGAGCATTAGAGCAGTACTTC
NA | TRBJ2-3 | NA | TRBV18 | CASSPPPGNTDTQYF | TGTGCCAGCTCACCACCGCCAGGGAACACAGATACGCAGTATTTT
NA | TRBJ2-1 | NA | TRBV4-2 | CASSQDGAVNEQFF | TGTGCCAGCAGCCAAGATGGAGCGGTCAATGAGCAGTTCTTC
NA | TRBJ2-1 | NA | TRBV6-5 | CASSEITSNEQFF | TGTGCCAGCAGCGAGATTACTAGCAATGAGCAGTTCTTC
TRBD1 | TRBJ2-7 | once | TRBV4-1 | CASSRGQGAAEQYF | TGCGCCAGCAGCCGAGGACAGGGGGCGGCCGAGCAGTACTTC
NA | TRBJ2-4 | NA | TRBV7-2 | CASSLAGGNIQYF | TGTGCCAGCAGCTTAGCGGGAGGTAACATTCAGTACTTC
NA | TRBJ2-7 | NA | TRBV7-2 | CASSLVPGSSYEQYF | TGTGCCAGCAGCTTAGTACCAGGGTCCTCCTACGAGCAGTACTTC
TRBD1 | TRBJ1-4 | NA | TRBV4-2 | CASSHDVKGQGREKLFF | TGTGCCAGCAGCCACGACGTTAAGGGACAGGGCCGGGAAAAACTGTTTTTT
NA | TRBJ2-3 | NA | TRBV2 | CASSGHRQKMDTQYF | TGTGCCAGTTCGGGACATCGCCAGAAGATGGATACGCAGTATTTT
NA | TRBJ2-3 | once | TRBV7-7 | CASSLVGGTTDTQYF | TGTGCTAGCAGCTTAGTGGGGGGAACCACGGATACGCAGTATTTT
NA | TRBJ2-1 | NA | TRBV7-9 | CASRTASGEAIYNEQFF | TGTGCCAGCAGGACAGCTTCGGGGGAGGCTATATACAATGAGCAGTTCTTC
TRBD1 | TRBJ1-1 | NA | TRBV6-1 | CASSQRQGYTEAFF | TGTGCCAGCAGCCAAAGACAGGGATACACTGAAGCTTTCTTT
NA | TRBJ1-2 | NA | TRBV19 | CASSPQKRSTRFDGYTF | TGTGCCAGTAGTCCCCAAAAAAGATCGACCAGGTTCGATGGCTACACCTTC
TRBD1 | TRBJ1-2 | NA | TRBV28 | CASSLLRGLTF | TGTGCCAGCAGTTTATTGAGGGGGCTCACCTTC
TRBD2 | TRBJ2-7 | NA | TRBV7-6 | CASSLEELAVIYEQYF | TGTGCCAGCAGCTTAGAGGAGCTAGCGGTTATCTACGAGCAGTACTTC
TRBD2 | TRBJ2-7 | few | TRBV4-1 | CASSQIAGADEQYF | TGCGCCAGCAGCCAAATAGCGGGAGCAGACGAGCAGTACTTC
NA | TRBJ2-5 | NA | TRBV27 | CASSLTGRYQETQYF | TGTGCCAGCAGTTTGACAGGGAGGTACCAAGAGACCCAGTACTTC
TRBD2 | TRBJ2-3 | NA | TRBV27 | CASSSHLSLAGAPDTQYF | TGTGCCAGCAGTTCCCATCTGTCGCTAGCGGGAGCCCCAGATACGCAGTATTTT
NA | TRBJ2-7 | once | TRBV29-1 | CSVEGDGYEQYF | TGCAGCGTTGAAGGAGACGGGTACGAGCAGTACTTC
NA | TRBJ1-1 | NA | TRBV15 | CATSPLGRDSMNTEAFF | TGTGCCACCAGCCCCCTTGGGCGGGACTCCATGAACACTGAAGCTTTCTTT
TRBD2 | TRBJ2-5 | NA | TRBV6-5 | CASSWTSGQETQYF | TGTGCCAGCAGTTGGACTAGCGGTCAAGAGACCCAGTACTTC
NA | TRBJ2-7 | NA | TRBV25-1 | CASSEGYSYEQYF | TGTGCCAGCAGTGAAGGTTACAGCTACGAGCAGTACTTC
TRBD1 | TRBJ2-3 | NA | TRBV2 | CASSGTGLSTDTQYF | TGTGCCAGCAGTGGGACAGGTCTCAGCACAGATACGCAGTATTTT
TRBD1 | TRBJ2-5 | NA | TRBV6-1 | CASSADRGLETQYF | TGTGCCAGCAGCGCGGACAGGGGGCTTGAGACCCAGTACTTC
TRBD1 | TRBJ1-1 | NA | TRBV10-3 | CAISESTGAAFF | TGTGCCATCAGTGAGTCGACAGGGGCGGCTTTCTTT
TRBD2 | TRBJ2-3 | once | TRBV7-8 | CASSLSSGSTDTQYF | TGTGCCAGCAGCTTGAGTAGCGGGAGCACAGATACGCAGTATTTT
TRBD1 | TRBJ1-4 | NA | TRBV6-5 | CASSRDRGREKLFF | TGTGCCAGCAGTCGGGACAGAGGACGTGAAAAACTGTTTTTT
TRBD1 | TRBJ1-2 | NA | TRBV6-1 | CASSPNPGQGYGYTF | TGTGCCAGCAGCCCTAATCCGGGACAGGGATATGGCTACACCTTC
NA | TRBJ2-1 | few | TRBV6-1 | CASIGYNEQFF | TGTGCCAGCATCGGGTACAATGAGCAGTTCTTC
TRBD2 | TRBJ2-7 | NA | TRBV10-3 | CAIRIGLAGSYEQYF | TGTGCCATCAGGATTGGACTAGCGGGATCCTACGAGCAGTACTTC
TRBD2 | TRBJ2-1 | NA | TRBV7-2 | CASRGLAGAHEQFF | TGTGCCAGCAGAGGACTAGCGGGAGCCCATGAGCAGTTCTTC
TRBD1 | TRBJ1-2 | NA | TRBV19 | CASSFLGQGANGYTF | TGTGCCAGTAGTTTCCTCGGACAGGGGGCGAATGGCTACACCTTC
NA | TRBJ2-7 | NA | TRBV7-9 | CASSPPVQGPSSYEQYF | TGTGCCAGCAGTCCCCCCGTGCAGGGTCCTAGCTCCTACGAGCAGTACTTC
TRBD2 | TRBJ2-7 | few | TRBV7-2 | CASSLRRYREGGQYF | TGTGCCAGCAGCTTAAGGCGGTACCGGGAGGGCGGGCAGTACTTC